Listed below are T cell receptor beta chains from one sample, sequenced in a study of blood T cell repertoires in COVID-19. Using immunoSEQ multiplex PCR, the repertoire was profiled, and TCRdb retains in-frame clones only, with some absent. The sample holds about 240,000 clones, 85% to 90% seen once. The sample comprised PBMCs or T cells enriched from blood (not recorded which). Receptors were obtained from a woman aged 30 to 39 who had recovered from COVID-19. Each CDR3 is given with its conserved first and last residue. The order of the fields is J gene, V gene, CDR3 protein.

J: TRBJ1-3
V: TRBV9
CDR3: CASSVGTGDPSGNTIYF

J: TRBJ2-3
V: TRBV27
CDR3: CASSSRGRWGTDTQYF

J: TRBJ1-5
V: TRBV28
CDR3: CASSPGGSNQPQHF

J: TRBJ2-3
V: TRBV4-1
CDR3: CASSLGGLAGTDTQYF

J: TRBJ2-7
V: TRBV28
CDR3: CASSLLGREQYF

J: TRBJ2-1
V: TRBV4-1
CDR3: CASSQPGTGVNNEQFF

J: TRBJ1-3
V: TRBV10-1
CDR3: CASRRYRGIGGNTIYF

J: TRBJ1-1
V: TRBV5-5
CDR3: CASTLQGADDTEAFF

J: TRBJ2-2
V: TRBV6-5
CDR3: CASMAAHTGELFF

J: TRBJ1-1
V: TRBV2
CDR3: CASREPASTEAFF

J: TRBJ1-3
V: TRBV6-2/TRBV6-3
CDR3: CASSSGTPGNTIYF

J: TRBJ1-2
V: TRBV19
CDR3: CASSKDGDYGYTF